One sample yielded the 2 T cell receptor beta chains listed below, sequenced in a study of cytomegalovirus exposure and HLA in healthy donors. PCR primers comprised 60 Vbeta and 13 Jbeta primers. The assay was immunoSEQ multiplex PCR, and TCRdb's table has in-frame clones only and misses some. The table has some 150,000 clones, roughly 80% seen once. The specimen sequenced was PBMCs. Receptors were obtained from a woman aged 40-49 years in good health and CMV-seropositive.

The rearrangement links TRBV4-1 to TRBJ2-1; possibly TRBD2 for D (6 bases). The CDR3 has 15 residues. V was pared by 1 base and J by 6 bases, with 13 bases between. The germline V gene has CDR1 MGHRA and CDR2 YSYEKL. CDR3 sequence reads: CASSQGQWRVNEQFF. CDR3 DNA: TGCGCCAGCAGCCAAGGACAGTGGAGGGTCAATGAGCAGTTCTTC.

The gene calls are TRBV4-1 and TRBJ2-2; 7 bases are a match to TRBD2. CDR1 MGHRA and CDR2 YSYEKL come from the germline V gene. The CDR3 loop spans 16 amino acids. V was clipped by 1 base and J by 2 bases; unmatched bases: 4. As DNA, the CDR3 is TGCGCCAGCAGCCAAGGTGGCGGGGGTAACACCGGGGAGCTGTTTTTT. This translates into CASSQGGGGNTGELFF.